The clone carrying this T cell receptor beta chain turned up a few times. Its antigen remains unidentified. Unique molecular identifiers were attached to individual cDNA molecules during library preparation. TCRdb re-called the RACE reads with MiXCR, one entry per CDR3 protein. The sample yields 95,000 or so distinct CDR3 sequences, about an eighth seen once. This entry belongs to a study of human T cells and chemical hapten exposure. The germline V and J ends were trimmed by 5 bases and 6 bases, with 10 bases remaining between them. This CDR3 has 11 amino acids. CDR1 and CDR2 from the germline V gene are GTSNPN and SVGIG (reference sequence). The time point: patch test 2, 6 weeks after DPC sensitization. Treatment denoted: therapeutic diphenylcyclopropenone sensitization with weekly scalp DPC. General study results and limits: Donors were affected by alopecia, so their immune reaction might vary from that of healthy individuals.

The material was whole blood, obtained in connection with sensitization to the hapten diphenylcyclopropenone (DPC). The source is a woman in her thirties or forties with alopecia areata. Some clones in this sample may be carry-over from other donors' samples. The genes are TRBV30 and TRBJ1-2, with D maybe TRBD1 (5 bases). CDR3 in amino acids: CAWGRGNGYTF. The CDR3 region has the DNA TGTGCCTGGGGCCGGGGGAATGGCTACACCTTC.